The 10 T cell receptor beta chains presented below share a single source sample, sequenced in a study of radiotherapy plus CTLA-4 blockade in lung cancer. TCRdb keeps only in-frame clones here, not all; method: immunoSEQ multiplex PCR. Among about 120,000 clones listed, 75% to 90% were seen once. Here the sequenced sample was peripheral blood, taken from a patient treated with radiotherapy plus ipilimumab. The receptors stem from a human donor with non-small cell lung cancer that progressed on radiotherapy plus ipilimumab.

The V gene is TRBV2, the J gene TRBJ2-5, with D perhaps matching TRBD1 (6 bases). In germline, CDR1 is SNHLY, CDR2 FYNNEI. The germline V and J ends were trimmed by 6 bases and 9 bases, with 14 bases remaining between them. The CDR3 is 12 amino acids. The CDR3 nucleotides read TGTGCCAGCAGAACGCAGGGGATGGCCCAGTACTTC. Translating gives CASRTQGMAQYF.

This clone was recorded only once. V gene TRBV7-2 combines with J gene TRBJ2-3, with D perhaps matching TRBD2 (7 bases). V was cut by 7 bases and J by 2 bases, with 10 bases left in between. The germline V gene encodes CDR1 SGHTA and CDR2 FQGNSA. The CDR3 loop spans 13 amino acids. The CDR3 is CASNGGPTDTQYF. In DNA form, the CDR3 reads TGTGCCAGCAACGGGGGGCCCACAGATACGCAGTATTTT.

The J gene is TRBJ1-1, the V gene TRBV19; possible D gene TRBD1, 5 bases. CDR1 LNHDA and CDR2 SQIVND come from the germline V gene (reference sequence). Between the trimmed V and J ends, which lost 1 base and 4 bases, there was a span of 16 bases. This CDR3 has 16 residues. The CDR3 DNA is TGTGCCAGTAGTATAGCACCAGGAGCAGGGCGCACTGAAGCTTTCTTT. This translates into CASSIAPGAGRTEAFF.

The chain combines TRBV27 with TRBJ2-2; perhaps TRBD2 as D (5 bases). V was shortened by 0 bases and J by 6 bases, with 8 bases between the two germline ends. The CDR3 contains 14 residues. Germline-derived CDR1 and CDR2 are MNHEY and SMNVEV (reference sequence). Here the CDR3 DNA reads TGTGCCAGCAGTTTATCGTGGACTTCCGGGGAGCTGTTTTTT. Its protein product is CASSLSWTSGELFF.

This chain uses TRBV9 with TRBJ1-1, with D possibly TRBD1 on 5 matching bases. Germline V gene sequence: CDR1 SGDLS, CDR2 YYNGEE. The CDR3 runs to 13 residues. Deletions cut 5 bases from V and 5 bases from J, with 13 bases between. The CDR3 DNA follows: TGTGCCAGCAGTCGAAACGGGGGGACTGAAGCTTTCTTT. Its protein product is CASSRNGGTEAFF.

The chain carries TRBV2 and TRBJ2-1, with 10 nucleotides matching TRBD2. Trimming took 6 bases from V and 1 from J; bases not matched to a gene: 6. The CDR3 contains 16 residues. Germline CDR1 reads SNHLY; CDR2 reads FYNNEI. In nucleotides, the CDR3 is TGTGCCAGCAGCAAAGCAGCGGGAGGGTCCTACAATGAGCAGTTCTTC. Translated, it gives CASSKAAGGSYNEQFF. Drawing the rest from reference TRBV2 and TRBJ2-1, the complete variable domain is EPEVTQTPSHQVTQMGQEVILRCVPISNHLYFYWYRQILGQKVEFLVSFYNNEISEKSEIFDDQFSVERPDGSNFTLKIRSTKLEDSAMYFCASSKAAGGSYNEQFFGPGTRLTVL.

The V call is TRBV5-1, the J call TRBJ2-7; D gene unclear. CDR3 length: 14 amino acids. Deletions cut 2 bases from V and 6 bases from J, with 15 bases between. The germline V gene has CDR1 SGHRS and CDR2 YFSETQ. This chain's CDR3 is CASSFGPTSGEQYF. The CDR3 region has the DNA TGCGCCAGCAGCTTCGGACCGACTTCGGGCGAGCAGTACTTC. Full variable domain (rest looked up from reference TRBV5-1 and TRBJ2-7): KAGVTQTPRYLIKTRGQQVTLSCSPISGHRSVSWYQQTPGQGLQFLFEYFSETQRNKGNFPGRFSGRQFSNSRSEMNVSTLELGDSALYLCASSFGPTSGEQYFGPGTRLTVT.

The gene calls are TRBV9 and TRBJ2-3; possibly TRBD2 for D (6 bases). V dropped 0 bases and J dropped 3 bases, with 14 bases sitting between them. Germline CDR1 and CDR2: SGDLS and YYNGEE. The CDR3 sequence is 16 residues long. The CDR3, as DNA: TGTGCCAGCAGCGTAGAGTCAGGGAGGATGACAGATACGCAGTATTTT. It codes for CASSVESGRMTDTQYF.

The chain links TRBV15 to TRBJ2-3, with D unclear. The V gene's germline CDR1 is LNHNV and CDR2 YYDKDF (reference sequence). This CDR3 comprises 14 residues. The germline V and J ends were trimmed by 0 bases and 2 bases, with 6 bases remaining between them. CDR3 sequence reads: CATSREVATDTQYF. CDR3 coding DNA: TGTGCCACCAGCAGAGAAGTCGCCACAGATACGCAGTATTTT.

This clone has just one count. This chain links TRBV11-2 with TRBJ2-1; no clear D. The germline V gene encodes CDR1 SGHAT and CDR2 FQNNGV. With 3 bases removed from V and 2 bases from J, the gap between germline ends came to 11 bases. The CDR3 runs to 15 residues. The CDR3 loop is CASSFEVNAYNEQFF. As DNA, the CDR3 is TGTGCCAGCAGCTTTGAGGTCAATGCCTACAATGAGCAGTTCTTC.